These 23 T cell receptor beta chains originate from one sample sequenced in a study of shared clonotypes between healthy human individuals. Assay: immunoSEQ multiplex PCR; the TCRdb copy retains only in-frame clones and omits some. The table includes approximately 740,000 clones, almost 95% detected once. Naivety among CD8 cells was defined by CD45RO negativity and positive CCR7 selection, thereby excluding terminally differentiated effector memory CD45RA+ cells. The source material was naive CD8+ T cells sorted from blood. These receptors were obtained from a man younger than 40 in good health.

This clone has more than one count but fewer than ten. The chain uses TRBV7-9 and TRBJ2-5; TRBD2 agrees at 8 bases. CDR1 is SEHNR, CDR2 FQNEAQ, per germline (reference sequence). J lost 1 base, V lost 3 bases, and 1 base had no gene match. The CDR3 contains 14 residues. Here the CDR3 reads CASSFTSGQETQYF. Written as DNA, the CDR3 is TGTGCCAGCAGCTTTACTAGCGGCCAAGAGACCCAGTACTTC.

This chain uses TRBV2 with TRBJ1-2; D is perhaps TRBD1 (5 bases). Germline CDR1 reads SNHLY; CDR2 reads FYNNEI. The V end lost 3 bases, the J end lost 7 bases, and 6 bases lay between the germline ends. The length of the CDR3 is 11 residues. Here the CDR3 DNA reads TGTGCCAGCAGTGATGGGGGTGGCTACACCTTC. Protein sequence: CASSDGGGYTF.

The V gene is TRBV27, the J gene TRBJ2-7; D not resolved. This CDR3 has 12 amino acids. V was shortened by 8 bases and J by 2 bases, with 10 bases between the two germline ends. Germline loops: CDR1 MNHEY, CDR2 SMNVEV (reference sequence). In DNA, the CDR3 is TGTGCCAGCGCCGCCAGCCCCTACGAGCAGTACTTC. Its translation is CASAASPYEQYF.

This CDR3 is CATSPYSGTYEQYF. The CDR3, as DNA: TGTGCCACCAGCCCCTACAGCGGAACCTACGAGCAGTACTTC. This chain uses TRBV15 with TRBJ2-7, with a weak D call TRBD2 (5 bases). CDR1 LNHNV and CDR2 YYDKDF come from the germline V gene (reference sequence). The V end lost 5 bases, the J end lost 2 bases, and 13 bases lay between the germline ends. The CDR3 is 14 residues long.

This chain links TRBV29-1 with TRBJ2-2; D is tentatively TRBD1 or TRBD2 (5 bases each). Looked up from germline, CDR1 is SQVTM and CDR2 is ANQGSEA. CDR3 length: 13 residues. V was pared by 5 bases and J by 4 bases, with 11 bases between. The CDR3 here is CSVWSGTTGELFF. In DNA, the CDR3 is TGCAGCGTTTGGTCCGGGACCACCGGGGAGCTGTTTTTT.

In its sample, this clone was seen once. The chain recombines TRBV4-1 with TRBJ2-3, with 11 bases fitting TRBD2. V shed 5 bases and J 3 bases; nucleotides not matched to a gene: 4. The CDR3 totals 15 residues. Germline CDR1 MGHRA, CDR2 YSYEKL. The CDR3 region has the DNA TGCGCCAGCAGCGCAGGGACTAGCGGAACAGATACGCAGTATTTT. It encodes CASSAGTSGTDTQYF.

The rearrangement joins TRBV28 to TRBJ2-3, with 8 positions matching TRBD2. CDR1 MDHEN and CDR2 SYDVKM come from the germline V gene. The trim removed 10 bases at V and 2 bases at J, leaving 20 bases unmatched. The CDR3 has 18 residues. CDR3 DNA: TGTGCCACTGCGACAGACGATATAGCGGGAACCACCACAGATACGCAGTATTTT. Protein product: CATATDDIAGTTTDTQYF.

DNA of the CDR3: TGTGCCAGCAGTTTGGGCTTTAGCGGGAGGACGTACGAGCAGTACTTC. Amino acids: CASSLGFSGRTYEQYF. This sequence joins TRBV27 and TRBJ2-7; TRBD2 matches at 10 bases. The CDR3 extends over 16 amino acids. In germline, CDR1 is MNHEY, CDR2 SMNVEV (reference sequence). With 3 bases clipped from V and 4 bases from J, the junction kept 9 bases outside the gene matches.

The rearrangement joins TRBV6-5 to TRBJ1-4; D is undetermined. Germline V gene sequence: CDR1 MNHEY, CDR2 SVGAGI. Between the trimmed V and J ends, which lost 4 bases and 4 bases, there was a span of 13 bases. The CDR3 sequence is 15 residues long. The CDR3 DNA reads TGTGCCAGCAGTTGGAGGACGGCTCTTAATGAAAAACTGTTTTTT. As protein: CASSWRTALNEKLFF.

Regarding this clone: Different DNA sequences within this sample yield the same CDR3. The chain couples TRBV4-1 to TRBJ1-2; 10 positions agree with TRBD1. With 1 base clipped from V and 6 bases from J, the junction kept 2 bases outside the gene matches. The germline gives CDR1 MGHRA, CDR2 YSYEKL. The length of the CDR3 is 14 residues. The CDR3 reads CASSQVGTGDGYTF. The CDR3 DNA reads as TGCGCCAGCAGCCAAGTTGGGACAGGGGATGGCTACACCTTC.

This chain uses TRBV13 with TRBJ2-7; D is ambiguous. Trimming took 0 bases from V and 6 from J, leaving 9 bases between them. The CDR3 has 13 residues. Germline loops: CDR1 PRHDT, CDR2 FYEKMQ (reference sequence). This CDR3 reads CASSLGPMPEQYF. The CDR3 DNA sequence: TGTGCCAGCAGCTTAGGGCCCATGCCCGAGCAGTACTTC. Combining the CDR3 with reference TRBV13 and TRBJ2-7 gives the whole variable domain AAGVIQSPRHLIKEKRETATLKCYPIPRHDTVYWYQQGPGQDPQFLISFYEKMQSDKGSIPDRFSAQQFSDYHSELNMSSLELGDSALYFCASSLGPMPEQYFGPGTRLTVT.

This chain connects TRBV7-9 to TRBJ2-1; D uncertain. Germline V gives CDR1 SEHNR, CDR2 FQNEAQ (reference sequence). There are 14 residues in the CDR3. The V end was cut by 2 bases, the J end by 6 bases, with 11 bases between. CDR3 protein: CASSLREKVNEQFF. The CDR3 DNA is TGTGCCAGCAGCTTAAGGGAAAAGGTCAATGAGCAGTTCTTC. Full variable domain (remainder filled in from reference TRBV7-9 and TRBJ2-1): DTGVSQNPRHKITKRGQNVTFRCDPISEHNRLYWYRQTLGQGPEFLTYFQNEAQLEKSRLLSDRFSAERPKGSFSTLEIQRTEQGDSAMYLCASSLREKVNEQFFGPGTRLTVL.

The chain uses TRBV5-1 and TRBJ1-2; the match to TRBD1 covers 7 bases. This CDR3 spans 15 amino acids. The V gene's germline CDR1 is SGHRS and CDR2 YFSETQ. J gave up 3 bases and V 0 bases, and 5 bases lay outside the gene matches. Here the CDR3 reads CASSLVSGTDYGYTF. In nucleotides, the CDR3 is TGCGCCAGCAGCTTGGTATCTGGGACAGACTATGGCTACACCTTC.

The chain couples TRBV19 to TRBJ2-7, with 9 bases fitting TRBD1. This CDR3 is built from 15 residues. After removal of 3 bases from V and 3 bases from J, the junction contained 6 bases not matched to a gene. The germline CDR1 and CDR2 sequences are LNHDA and SQIVND (reference sequence). The CDR3 region has the DNA TGTGCCAGTAGTATTGGGACAGGGCTAGGCTACGAGCAGTACTTC. Residues: CASSIGTGLGYEQYF.

The V gene is TRBV5-1, the J gene TRBJ2-1; D gene ambiguous. Germline lookup yields CDR1 SGHRS and CDR2 YFSETQ. V lost 1 base to trimming and J lost 6 bases, with 14 bases between them. This CDR3 has 15 amino acids. The CDR3 here is CASSLNSLVVNEQFF. The CDR3 coding sequence is TGCGCCAGCAGCTTGAATTCCCTAGTTGTCAATGAGCAGTTCTTC.

The chain is built from TRBV5-8 and TRBJ2-7; D is unclear. V was shortened by 5 bases and J by 6 bases, with 21 bases between the two germline ends. The CDR3 extends over 15 amino acids. CDR1 is SGHTS, CDR2 YDEGEE, per germline. CDR3 region: CASRDFKGLGREQYF. The CDR3 DNA follows: TGTGCCAGCAGGGATTTCAAGGGCCTAGGACGCGAGCAGTACTTC.

The rearrangement links TRBV28 to TRBJ2-1; 13 nucleotides align to TRBD2. The CDR3 sequence is 15 residues long. J was trimmed by 8 bases and V by 6 bases; bases with no gene match: 7. Germline V lookup: CDR1 MDHEN, CDR2 SYDVKM. This chain's CDR3 is CASSRTSGSLDEQFF. CDR3 nucleotide sequence: TGTGCCAGCAGCCGGACTAGCGGGAGTCTGGATGAGCAGTTCTTC.

The V gene is TRBV15, the J gene TRBJ2-3; D might be TRBD2 (7 bases). Germline V gene data show CDR1 as LNHNV and CDR2 as YYDKDF (reference sequence). This CDR3 has 13 amino acids. With 8 bases removed from V and 3 bases from J, the gap between germline ends came to 12 bases. The CDR3 nucleotides read TGTGCCACCGGCGGGGGCATTACAGATACGCAGTATTTT. It encodes CATGGGITDTQYF.

The gene calls are TRBV6-1 and TRBJ2-7; D remains unclear. Looked up from germline, CDR1 is MNHNS and CDR2 is SASEGT. V was shortened by 3 bases and J by 5 bases, with 17 bases between the two germline ends. The CDR3 is made up of 15 amino acids. As DNA, the CDR3 is TGTGCCAGCAGTGATGGGCCCCCCATATCCGACGAGCAGTACTTC. It specifies CASSDGPPISDEQYF.

This chain joins TRBV9 and TRBJ2-7; D gene uncertain. This CDR3 spans 13 amino acids. Deletions cut 4 bases from V and 2 bases from J, with 10 bases between. Germline V CDR1 and CDR2: SGDLS, YYNGEE. The DNA for the CDR3 is TGTGCCAGCAGCCCCTCTGGGGCCTACGAGCAGTACTTC. It is translated as CASSPSGAYEQYF.

V is TRBV6-1 and J is TRBJ2-1; 10 bases agree with TRBD1. The V segment lost 5 bases and the J segment 8 bases; nucleotides outside the gene matches: 9. Germline V CDR1 and CDR2: MNHNS, SASEGT. This CDR3 contains 15 residues. Written as DNA, the CDR3 is TGTGCCAGCAGTTGGGGGACAGGGGTTGCGGATGAGCAGTTCTTC. This gives the protein CASSWGTGVADEQFF.

The gene calls are TRBV27 and TRBJ2-7, with 9 bases identical to TRBD2. Germline V gives CDR1 MNHEY, CDR2 SMNVEV (reference sequence). Trimming cost V 1 base and J 0 bases; bases outside gene matches: 7. The CDR3 totals 17 residues. The CDR3 sequence is CASSLYSGSLSSYEQYF. The CDR3, as DNA: TGTGCCAGCAGTTTATATAGCGGGAGCTTGAGCTCCTACGAGCAGTACTTC.

This chain uses TRBV25-1 with TRBJ2-1; possibly TRBD2 for D (5 bases). CDR3 size: 13 residues. V shed 2 bases and J shed 4 bases, with 6 bases lying between them. Germline V gene sequence: CDR1 MGHDK, CDR2 SYGVNS. The CDR3 sequence: CASSEGGYNEQFF. Written as DNA, the CDR3 is TGTGCCAGCAGTGAAGGCGGGTACAATGAGCAGTTCTTC.